The 30 T cell receptor beta chains reported below all come from one sample, sequenced in a study of cytomegalovirus exposure and HLA in healthy donors. The PCR contained 60 Vbeta and 13 Jbeta primers. Method: immunoSEQ multiplex PCR; TCRdb's copy keeps in-frame clones and lacks some. The repertoire holds some 170,000 clones, 75% to 85% seen once, with around 10% in the top ten. Sequenced material: PBMCs. The receptors derive from a middle-aged man in good health and CMV-seropositive.

This clone was found once. V and J are TRBV7-2 and TRBJ1-2; D perhaps matches TRBD1 (6 bases). The V end lost 1 base, the J end lost 5 bases, and 14 bases lay between the germline ends. Looked up from germline, CDR1 is SGHTA and CDR2 is FQGNSA. The CDR3 sequence is 15 residues long. The CDR3 nucleotides read TGTGCCAGCAGCTTAGGCCGGGGGGCGGGTTATGGCTACACCTTC. Translating it yields CASSLGRGAGYGYTF. Together with reference TRBV7-2 and TRBJ1-2, the CDR3 gives the full variable domain: GAGVSQSPSNKVTEKGKDVELRCDPISGHTALYWYRQSLGQGLEFLIYFQGNSAPDKSGLPSDRFSAERTGGSVSTLTIQRTQQEDSAVYLCASSLGRGAGYGYTFGSGTRLTVV.

J is TRBJ2-5 and V is TRBV7-2; D is unclear. Germline V gene sequence: CDR1 SGHTA, CDR2 FQGNSA. The CDR3 length is 13 residues. V shed 3 bases and J shed 0 bases, with 5 bases lying between them. The CDR3 bases are TGTGCCAGCAGCTTCCCCAACCAAGAGACCCAGTACTTC. Translated, it gives CASSFPNQETQYF.

The rearrangement joins TRBV5-5 to TRBJ2-1; possibly TRBD2 for D (6 bases). The germline CDR1 and CDR2 sequences are SGHKS and YYEKEE (reference sequence). The CDR3 covers 16 residues. Trimming took off 4 bases at V and 10 bases at J, with 24 bases between the two ends. CDR3 protein: CASSPQASEPGIEQFF. CDR3 bases: TGTGCCAGCAGCCCCCAGGCTAGCGAACCTGGTATAGAGCAGTTCTTC. The full variable domain, completed using reference TRBV5-5 and TRBJ2-1, is DAGVTQSPTHLIKTRGQQVTLRCSPISGHKSVSWYQQVLGQGPQFIFQYYEKEERGRGNFPDRFSARQFPNYSSELNVNALLLGDSALYLCASSPQASEPGIEQFFGPGTRLTVL.

The CDR3 DNA is TGCGCCAGCAGCAAAGGGACAGGCGAAGTTGAAAAACTGTTTTTT. It specifies CASSKGTGEVEKLFF. The chain is built from TRBV4-3 and TRBJ1-4; TRBD1 agrees at 8 bases. This CDR3 comprises 15 residues. After removal of 5 bases from V and 7 bases from J, the junction contained 9 bases not matched to a gene. CDR1 and CDR2 (germline): LGHNA, YSLEER.

On this clone itself: At one boundary the junction diverges from the germline segment, which might be a read error. The J gene is TRBJ2-3, the V gene TRBV7-7, with D perhaps matching TRBD1 (6 bases). This CDR3 spans 17 amino acids. CDR1 and CDR2 (germline): SSHAT, FNYEAQ (reference sequence). The CDR3 sequence: CASSLHRTAHFTDTQYF. For the CDR3, the DNA is TGTGCTAGCAGCTTACACCGGACAGCTCATTTCACAGATACGCAGTATTTT.

The chain is built from TRBV7-3 and TRBJ2-7, with D possibly matching TRBD1 (5 bases). CDR3 size: 15 residues. V dropped 5 bases and J dropped 5 bases, with 19 bases sitting between them. The germline V gene encodes CDR1 SGHTA and CDR2 FQGTGA. CDR3 bases: TGTGCCAGCAGCCCAATCCCGGGCAGGGCAGACGAGCAGTACTTC. Encoded protein: CASSPIPGRADEQYF.

This clone appeared a few times. This chain links TRBV29-1 with TRBJ2-1; 9 positions match TRBD1. V lost 6 bases and J lost 9; bases outside the gene matches: 3. This CDR3 has 11 amino acids. Germline CDR1 is SQVTM and CDR2 is ANQGSEA. The CDR3, as DNA: TGCAGCGTCCGGACAGGGGTTGAGCAGTTCTTC. Amino acid sequence: CSVRTGVEQFF.

This rearrangement joins TRBV6-4 to TRBJ2-1; D not resolved. This CDR3 has 15 amino acids. Per the germline V gene, CDR1 is MRHNA and CDR2 is SNTAGT. V lost 4 bases, J lost 7 bases, and 17 bases lay in between. CDR3 region: CASSASLGSKNEQFF. The CDR3 DNA sequence: TGTGCCAGCAGTGCCTCCCTCGGTTCAAAGAATGAGCAGTTCTTC.

This chain uses TRBV18 with TRBJ1-5, with D perhaps TRBD1 (5 bases). The CDR3 spans 20 residues. V gave up 5 bases and J gave up 2 bases, with 28 bases separating them. Germline V lookup: CDR1 KGHSH, CDR2 LQKENI. The CDR3 bases are TGTGCCAGCTCATTTTTCGCGCATACGGACGGGGGGGGACGCAATCAGCCCCAGCATTTT. Translation gives CASSFFAHTDGGGRNQPQHF.

CDR3 loop: CASSYSRVNTEAFF. CDR3 coding DNA: TGTGCCAGCAGTTACTCCCGGGTGAACACTGAAGCTTTCTTT. This chain links TRBV6-6 with TRBJ1-1, with D unclear. The V gene lost 0 bases and the J gene lost 0 bases, with 5 bases spanning the gap. In germline, CDR1 is MNHNY, CDR2 SVGAGI (reference sequence). The CDR3 is made up of 14 amino acids.

The CDR3 DNA follows: TGTGCCAGCAGGATGACGGGACAGGGGTTGTACGAGCAGTACTTC. Protein product: CASRMTGQGLYEQYF. This chain joins TRBV28 and TRBJ2-7, with 10 bases that match TRBD1. The trim removed 6 bases at V and 4 bases at J, leaving 9 bases unmatched. Germline V gene data show CDR1 as MDHEN and CDR2 as SYDVKM. There are 15 residues in the CDR3.

V usage is TRBV5-4 and J usage is TRBJ2-1, with 9 bases that match TRBD1. The V gene end was trimmed by 4 bases and the J gene end by 3 bases; junction bases not matched to a gene: 5. Germline-derived CDR1 and CDR2 are SGHNT and YYREEE (reference sequence). This CDR3 is built from 15 residues. Here the CDR3 reads CASSHRDRDYNEQFF. The CDR3 DNA reads TGTGCCAGCAGCCACCGGGACAGGGACTACAATGAGCAGTTCTTC.

The chain has TRBV5-8 and TRBJ2-1, with 8 bases identical to TRBD2. The CDR3 contains 15 residues. The trim removed 0 bases at V and 6 bases at J, leaving 5 bases unmatched. The germline gives CDR1 SGHTS, CDR2 YDEGEE. CDR3 nucleotide sequence: TGTGCCAGCAGCTTGGTTGGGACTAGGCCCAATGAGCAGTTCTTC. Amino acid sequence: CASSLVGTRPNEQFF. The whole variable domain, remainder taken from reference TRBV5-8 and TRBJ2-1, is EAGVTQSPTHLIKTRGQQATLRCSPISGHTSVYWYQQALGLGLQFLLWYDEGEERNRGNFPPRFSGRQFPNYSSELNVNALELEDSALYLCASSLVGTRPNEQFFGPGTRLTVL.

This chain joins TRBV7-2 and TRBJ1-2; tentatively, D is TRBD1 (6 bases). The ends were cut back, 6 bases at V and 2 bases at J, with 13 bases in the middle. Germline assignment: CDR1 SGHTA and CDR2 FQGNSA. The CDR3 loop spans 14 amino acids. CDR3: CASRETGSNYGYTF. DNA for the CDR3: TGTGCCAGCAGAGAAACAGGGAGCAACTATGGCTACACCTTC.

This chain connects TRBV7-2 to TRBJ2-7, with 10 bases identical to TRBD2. After removal of 2 bases from V and 5 bases from J, the junction contained 9 bases not matched to a gene. Germline CDR1 is SGHTA and CDR2 is FQGNSA. This CDR3 is 16 amino acids long. The DNA of the CDR3 is TGTGCCAGCAGCTTATCCCCTCTAGCGGGAGTCGACGAGCAGTACTTC. It is translated as CASSLSPLAGVDEQYF.

The chain uses TRBV5-1 and TRBJ1-1; no clear D. The CDR3 runs 18 residues. In germline, CDR1 is SGHRS, CDR2 YFSETQ. Trimming cost V 0 bases and J 0 bases, with 18 bases left between them. This CDR3 is CASSLESWQPFMNTEAFF. CDR3 nucleotides: TGCGCCAGCAGCTTGGAATCGTGGCAACCATTCATGAACACTGAAGCTTTCTTT.

The genes are TRBV28 and TRBJ2-7; D is uncertain. CDR1 and CDR2 (germline): MDHEN, SYDVKM. The CDR3 sequence is 11 residues long. Trimming stripped 6 bases from V and 7 bases from J, with 10 bases between. Here the CDR3 reads CASSRQAEQYF. The DNA for the CDR3 is TGTGCCAGCAGCCGGCAGGCGGAGCAGTACTTC. Drawing the rest from reference TRBV28 and TRBJ2-7, the complete variable domain is DVKVTQSSRYLVKRTGEKVFLECVQDMDHENMFWYRQDPGLGLRLIYFSYDVKMKEKGDIPEGYSVSREKKERFSLILESASTNQTSMYLCASSRQAEQYFGPGTRLTVT.

The rearrangement links TRBV11-3 to TRBJ2-1; D is ambiguous. There are 15 residues in the CDR3. Germline V lookup: CDR1 SGHNT, CDR2 YENEEA. Trimming took off 1 base at V and 7 bases at J, with 14 bases between the two ends. CDR3 DNA sequence: TGTGCCAGCAGCTTAGTCGGTACAGTTCTTAATGAGCAGTTCTTC. Residues: CASSLVGTVLNEQFF.

The V and J genes are TRBV5-6 and TRBJ2-1; perhaps TRBD2 as D (7 bases). The CDR3 is made up of 14 amino acids. Looked up from germline, CDR1 is SGHDT and CDR2 is YYEEEE. V dropped 5 bases and J dropped 2 bases, with 11 bases sitting between them. The CDR3: CASRRGGTYNEQFF. As DNA, the CDR3 is TGTGCCAGCAGGAGGGGGGGCACCTACAATGAGCAGTTCTTC.

V is TRBV6-5 and J is TRBJ1-3, with TRBD1 identical over 9 bases. Per the germline V gene, CDR1 is MNHEY and CDR2 is SVGAGI. This CDR3 spans 14 amino acids. The ends lost 6 bases at V and 3 bases at J; junction bases unmatched: 3. This CDR3 reads CASSRTGVGNTIYF. In DNA form, the CDR3 reads TGTGCCAGCAGCCGGACAGGGGTTGGAAACACCATATATTTT.

DNA of the CDR3: TGTGCCAGCAGTTTTTCGACTAGCGGGAGCCTGTCCTACGAGCAGTACTTC. Residues: CASSFSTSGSLSYEQYF. This sequence joins TRBV28 and TRBJ2-7; 12 positions match TRBD2. The CDR3 runs 17 residues. V shed 3 bases and J 1 base; nucleotides not matched to a gene: 7. The V gene's germline CDR1 is MDHEN and CDR2 SYDVKM.

This chain uses TRBV14 with TRBJ1-1; 7 bases align to TRBD1. V was clipped by 2 bases and J by 3 bases; unmatched bases: 0. The germline CDR1 and CDR2 sequences are SGHDN and FVKESK. This CDR3 is 13 amino acids long. DNA for the CDR3: TGTGCCAGCAGCCAACAGGGGGACACTGAAGCTTTCTTT. Protein sequence: CASSQQGDTEAFF.

CDR3 amino acids: CASSSGLYPGGEQYF. DNA for the CDR3: TGTGCCAGCAGTTCGGGACTCTACCCCGGAGGGGAGCAGTACTTC. The chain recombines TRBV27 with TRBJ2-7, with D perhaps TRBD2 (6 bases). In germline, CDR1 is MNHEY, CDR2 SMNVEV (reference sequence). The ends were cut back, 4 bases at V and 7 bases at J, with 20 bases in the middle. The CDR3 has 15 amino acids.

This chain joins TRBV19 and TRBJ1-5, with 9 positions matching TRBD1. Per the germline V gene, CDR1 is LNHDA and CDR2 is SQIVND (reference sequence). The junction had 6 bases not matched to a gene; V was cut back by 4 bases and J by 2 bases. The CDR3 sequence is 16 residues long. The CDR3 DNA is TGTGCCAGTAGTACACAGGGGGCAGGGGGCAATCAGCCCCAGCATTTT. It is translated as CASSTQGAGGNQPQHF.

J is TRBJ2-7 and V is TRBV7-2; D is possibly TRBD1 (6 bases). The CDR3 has 16 amino acids. Trimming pared 2 bases from V and 5 bases from J, leaving 19 bases between. The germline gives CDR1 SGHTA, CDR2 FQGNSA. The CDR3 DNA is TGTGCCAGCAGCTTATTTGGGGGCTCATTCAGAAACGAGCAGTACTTC. This sequence encodes CASSLFGGSFRNEQYF.

The rearrangement uses TRBV7-2 and TRBJ1-5; maybe TRBD1 (6 bases). The CDR3 has 16 amino acids. Trimming cost V 6 bases and J 3 bases, with 18 bases left between them. Per germline, CDR1 SGHTA and CDR2 FQGNSA. Here the CDR3 reads CASSLFWSGDNQPQHF. DNA for the CDR3: TGTGCCAGCAGTTTATTTTGGTCAGGGGACAATCAGCCCCAGCATTTT.

The rearrangement links TRBV29-1 to TRBJ2-1; D is ambiguous. Germline V lookup: CDR1 SQVTM, CDR2 ANQGSEA. V lost 4 bases and J lost 4, with 14 bases in between. The CDR3 is 14 residues long. CDR3 in amino acids: CSVGRQPPYNEQFF. In nucleotides, the CDR3 is TGCAGCGTTGGACGACAACCCCCTTACAATGAGCAGTTCTTC.

This chain connects TRBV6-1 to TRBJ2-3; TRBD1 matches 7 bases. CDR3 length: 15 amino acids. J lost 2 bases, V lost 7 bases, and 9 bases had no gene match. CDR1 is MNHNS, CDR2 SASEGT, per germline. DNA of the CDR3: TGTGCCAGCACTGCTCGGGACAGCTACACAGATACGCAGTATTTT. As protein: CASTARDSYTDTQYF.

The chain recombines TRBV11-2 with TRBJ2-1; possible D gene TRBD2, 6 bases. Trimming shortened V by 7 bases and J by 7 bases, and 14 bases separated the two germline ends. CDR3 size: 13 residues. CDR1 is SGHAT and CDR2 is FQNNGV in the germline V gene. CDR3 coding DNA: TGTGCCAGCACTTTGGGAGGTGGGAATGAGCAGTTCTTC. Translating gives CASTLGGGNEQFF.

The V call is TRBV7-2, the J call TRBJ2-7; 7 nucleotides align to TRBD1. Trimming took 4 bases from V and 6 from J; bases not matched to a gene: 6. The CDR3 runs 13 residues. CDR1 is SGHTA and CDR2 is FQGNSA in the germline V gene. The DNA for the CDR3 is TGTGCCAGCAGCTGGGACAGAAACCTCGAGCAGTACTTC. This sequence encodes CASSWDRNLEQYF.